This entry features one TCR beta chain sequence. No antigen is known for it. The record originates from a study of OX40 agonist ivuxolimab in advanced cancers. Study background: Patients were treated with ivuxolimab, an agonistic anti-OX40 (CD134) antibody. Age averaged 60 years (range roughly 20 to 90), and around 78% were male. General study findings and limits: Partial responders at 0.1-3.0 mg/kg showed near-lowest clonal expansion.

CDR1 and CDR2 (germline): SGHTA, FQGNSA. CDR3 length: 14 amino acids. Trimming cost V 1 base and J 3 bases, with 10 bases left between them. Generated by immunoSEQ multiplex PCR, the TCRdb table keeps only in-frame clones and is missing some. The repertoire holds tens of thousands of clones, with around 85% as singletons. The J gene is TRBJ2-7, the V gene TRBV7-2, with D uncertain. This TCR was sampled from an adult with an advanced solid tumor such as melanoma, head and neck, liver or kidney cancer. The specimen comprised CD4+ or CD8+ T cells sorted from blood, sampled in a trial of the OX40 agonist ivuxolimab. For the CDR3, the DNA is TGTGCCAGCAGCTTAGACCCCGGCCTCTACGAGCAGTACTTC. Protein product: CASSLDPGLYEQYF.